One and the same sample provided the 15 T cell receptor beta chains below, sequenced in a study of graft-versus-host responses after intestinal transplantation. For these receptors, no antigen is known. TCRdb's table, derived via immunoSEQ multiplex PCR, lists solely in-frame clones and lacks some. The sample lists over 40,000 clones, approximately 84% occurring once. The material was unstimulated CD4+ T cells sorted from spleen or lymph node cells, obtained before transplant. Every receptor here comes from a human donor who was the organ donor for an intestinal transplant.

This clone was detected once. This chain connects TRBV11-3 to TRBJ1-1; TRBD1 agrees at 7 bases. Germline assignment: CDR1 SGHNT and CDR2 YENEEA. CDR3 length: 12 residues. Losses at the gene ends were 4 bases for V and 9 bases for J; bases not matched to a gene: 5. The CDR3, as DNA: TGTGCCAGCAGCTGGCGGGACAGCAAAGCTTTCTTT. Translation: CASSWRDSKAFF.

The chain links TRBV7-2 to TRBJ1-5, with D hard to call. The CDR3 contains 14 residues. Germline CDR1 SGHTA, CDR2 FQGNSA. Trimming took 1 base from V and 6 from J, leaving 10 bases between them. CDR3 bases: TGTGCCAGCAGCTTAGTAGTGGGCGGTCAGCCCCAGCATTTT. This encodes CASSLVVGGQPQHF. Full variable domain (rest looked up from reference TRBV7-2 and TRBJ1-5): GAGVSQSPSNKVTEKGKDVELRCDPISGHTALYWYRQSLGQGLEFLIYFQGNSAPDKSGLPSDRFSAERTGGSVSTLTIQRTQQEDSAVYLCASSLVVGGQPQHFGDGTRLSIL.

The chain is built from TRBV6-5 and TRBJ2-1, with D tentatively TRBD2 (6 bases). This CDR3 contains 13 residues. V lost 8 bases, J lost 5 bases, and 13 bases lay in between. Germline loops: CDR1 MNHEY, CDR2 SVGAGI. CDR3 bases: TGTGCCAGCGGGACTCCATTAAACAATGAGCAGTTCTTC. Translated, it gives CASGTPLNNEQFF.

This rearrangement joins TRBV19 to TRBJ1-1; 7 bases fit TRBD1. The CDR3 has 15 residues. Germline loops: CDR1 LNHDA, CDR2 SQIVND (reference sequence). J was trimmed by 0 bases and V by 7 bases; bases with no gene match: 8. The chain's CDR3 is CASKRTGKMNTEAFF. Written as DNA, the CDR3 is TGTGCCAGTAAGAGGACAGGCAAAATGAACACTGAAGCTTTCTTT.

This chain links TRBV6-5 with TRBJ1-5, with TRBD1 identical over 8 bases. J was trimmed by 2 bases and V by 10 bases; bases with no gene match: 4. The CDR3 runs 13 residues. Germline-derived CDR1 and CDR2 are MNHEY and SVGAGI. CDR3 protein: CATQGVGNQPQHF. Here the CDR3 DNA reads TGTGCCACACAGGGGGTTGGCAATCAGCCCCAGCATTTT.

The rearrangement joins TRBV5-4 to TRBJ2-3, with a tentative D call TRBD2 (7 bases). Per the germline V gene, CDR1 is SGHNT and CDR2 is YYREEE (reference sequence). Trimming took off 0 bases at V and 1 base at J, with 12 bases between the two ends. The length of the CDR3 is 16 residues. CDR3 sequence (DNA): TGTGCCAGCAGCTTGGACGGGGGGCTGGGCACAGATACGCAGTATTTT. As protein: CASSLDGGLGTDTQYF. The full variable domain, completed using reference TRBV5-4 and TRBJ2-3, is ETGVTQSPTHLIKTRGQQVTLRCSSQSGHNTVSWYQQALGQGPQFIFQYYREEENGRGNFPPRFSGLQFPNYSSELNVNALELDDSALYLCASSLDGGLGTDTQYFGPGTRLTVL.

The V call is TRBV11-2, the J call TRBJ2-3; D remains ambiguous. In germline, CDR1 is SGHAT, CDR2 FQNNGV. The CDR3 is made up of 15 amino acids. V lost 3 bases, J lost 2 bases, and 12 bases lay in between. CDR3 sequence reads: CASSFLPGSTDTQYF. The DNA for the CDR3 is TGTGCCAGCAGCTTCTTGCCGGGTTCCACAGATACGCAGTATTTT.

The rearrangement joins TRBV19 to TRBJ1-1; D remains unclear. Germline CDR1 and CDR2: LNHDA and SQIVND (reference sequence). V was clipped by 3 bases and J by 1 base, with 12 bases between them. CDR3 length equals 15 residues. The CDR3 protein is CASSIRWAPNTEAFF. CDR3 in DNA: TGTGCCAGTAGTATCCGTTGGGCGCCGAACACTGAAGCTTTCTTT.

This chain connects TRBV6-5 to TRBJ2-7, with 12 nucleotides matching TRBD2. The germline gives CDR1 MNHEY, CDR2 SVGAGI. V lost 2 bases to trimming and J lost 5 bases; unmatched junction nucleotides: 1. The CDR3 spans 14 residues. In DNA form, the CDR3 reads TGTGCCAGCAGTTACGGACTAGCGGGAAACGAGCAGTACTTC. This encodes CASSYGLAGNEQYF.

The chain is built from TRBV30 and TRBJ1-3; weak D call: TRBD1 (5 bases). CDR1 is GTSNPN, CDR2 SVGIG, per germline (reference sequence). This CDR3 spans 15 amino acids. Trimming removed 4 bases from V and 1 base from J, with 14 bases in between. In nucleotides, the CDR3 is TGTGCCTGGACCCTGGGGGTAAATTCTGGAAACACCATATATTTT. This gives the protein CAWTLGVNSGNTIYF.

The V and J genes are TRBV30 and TRBJ1-5; TRBD1 is a possible D gene (6 bases). The V end lost 6 bases, the J end lost 0 bases, and 9 bases lay between the germline ends. The germline V gene encodes CDR1 GTSNPN and CDR2 SVGIG (reference sequence). This CDR3 comprises 13 residues. CDR3 DNA sequence: TGTGCCTGCGGACAGTTTAGCAATCAGCCCCAGCATTTT. This encodes CACGQFSNQPQHF.

The rearrangement links TRBV5-4 to TRBJ2-2, with a weak D call TRBD1 (5 bases). Trimming pared 5 bases from V and 2 bases from J, leaving 10 bases between. The CDR3 runs to 14 residues. The V gene's germline CDR1 is SGHNT and CDR2 YYREEE (reference sequence). The CDR3 loop is CASSTGPNTGELFF. As DNA, the CDR3 is TGTGCCAGCAGTACAGGTCCCAACACCGGGGAGCTGTTTTTT.

The rearrangement joins TRBV5-5 to TRBJ1-3; perhaps TRBD1 as D (5 bases). Germline CDR1 SGHKS, CDR2 YYEKEE (reference sequence). V lost 4 bases and J lost 4, with 15 bases in between. There are 15 residues in the CDR3. CDR3 in DNA: TGTGCCAGCAGCCTACTCGGGGGGTCAGGAAACACCATATATTTT. Translation gives CASSLLGGSGNTIYF.

This sequence joins TRBV21-1 and TRBJ1-2. TRBV21-1 is an annotated pseudogene. This CDR3 has 13 amino acids. In DNA, the CDR3 is TGTGCCAGCAGCAAAGCGCTACGAGTCTCAGTCACCTTC. Translated: CASSKALRVSVTF.

The chain combines TRBV5-6 with TRBJ2-4; TRBD2 might be the D (6 bases). The CDR3 is 15 residues long. Germline V lookup: CDR1 SGHDT, CDR2 YYEEEE. V was shortened by 4 bases and J by 2 bases, with 13 bases between the two germline ends. CDR3 region: CASSLGRDSKNIQYF. The CDR3 nucleotides read TGTGCCAGCAGCCTTGGCCGGGACTCCAAAAACATTCAGTACTTC. Combining the CDR3 with reference TRBV5-6 and TRBJ2-4 gives the whole variable domain DAGVTQSPTHLIKTRGQQVTLRCSPKSGHDTVSWYQQALGQGPQFIFQYYEEEERQRGNFPDRFSGHQFPNYSSELNVNALLLGDSALYLCASSLGRDSKNIQYFGAGTRLSVL.